The next 29 T cell receptor beta chains were all read from a single sample in a study of siplizumab effects on memory and regulatory T cells. Assay used: immunoSEQ multiplex PCR; TCRdb lists only in-frame clones, some missing. Here the sample spans 70,000 or so clones, about 90% being singletons. The sample was CD8+ T cells sorted from blood. These receptors originate from a human donor in good health.

The V call is TRBV27, the J call TRBJ2-1; D is possibly TRBD1 or TRBD2 (5 bases each). V gave up 6 bases and J gave up 2 bases, with 20 bases separating them. CDR1 is MNHEY and CDR2 is SMNVEV in the germline V gene (reference sequence). This CDR3 is built from 17 residues. CDR3 nucleotide sequence: TGTGCCAGCAGCCTAGGGACCGAGCTCGGGCCCTACAATGAGCAGTTCTTC. Amino acid sequence: CASSLGTELGPYNEQFF.

The rearrangement uses TRBV27 and TRBJ2-5; 11 nucleotides line up with TRBD2. There are 17 residues in the CDR3. V dropped 5 bases and J dropped 4; count of bases not matched to a gene: 12. The germline V gene has CDR1 MNHEY and CDR2 SMNVEV (reference sequence). The CDR3 bases are TGTGCCAGCAGTCCTGGTAGCGGGGGGGCCTACGTAGAGACCCAGTACTTC. This gives the protein CASSPGSGGAYVETQYF.

The chain is built from TRBV4-1 and TRBJ2-5; maybe TRBD1 (5 bases). Germline V gives CDR1 MGHRA, CDR2 YSYEKL. This CDR3 is 14 amino acids long. V lost 1 base and J lost 3, with 9 bases in between. The CDR3 protein is CASSQAGREETQYF. The DNA for the CDR3 is TGCGCCAGCAGCCAAGCGGGCAGGGAAGAGACCCAGTACTTC.

Concerning this clone itself: Other DNA sequences in the sample encode the same CDR3. The V and J genes are TRBV19 and TRBJ2-1; D call uncertain. The V end was cut by 3 bases, the J end by 0 bases, with 6 bases between. The germline CDR1 and CDR2 sequences are LNHDA and SQIVND (reference sequence). CDR3 length: 14 amino acids. Written as DNA, the CDR3 is TGTGCCAGTAGTATTTCCTCCTCCTACAATGAGCAGTTCTTC. Translating it yields CASSISSSYNEQFF.

The CDR3 bases are TGTGCCAGCAGTGGAGGGGTCTCCCTCTACGAGCAGTACTTC. Translated: CASSGGVSLYEQYF. The rearrangement joins TRBV7-9 to TRBJ2-7, with D perhaps TRBD2 (6 bases). CDR1 SEHNR and CDR2 FQNEAQ come from the germline V gene (reference sequence). The CDR3 runs to 14 residues. Trimming removed 6 bases from V and 3 bases from J, with 15 bases in between.

The V gene is TRBV9, the J gene TRBJ1-4, with D tentatively TRBD1 (6 bases). The V end was cut by 4 bases, the J end by 3 bases, with 16 bases between. The CDR3 sequence is 16 residues long. Germline assignment: CDR1 SGDLS and CDR2 YYNGEE. CDR3 protein: CASSPQGTASNEKLFF. DNA for the CDR3: TGTGCCAGCAGCCCGCAGGGGACGGCTTCTAATGAAAAACTGTTTTTT.

CDR3 nucleotide sequence: TGTGCCAGCAGCTTAAGCCTGGCCAGGGACCTCGGCTACACCTTC. Amino acid sequence: CASSLSLARDLGYTF. The chain employs TRBV7-8 and TRBJ1-2, with D perhaps matching TRBD1 (5 bases). V dropped 2 bases and J dropped 8 bases, with 18 bases sitting between them. Germline loops: CDR1 SGHVS, CDR2 FQNEAQ. The CDR3 length is 15 residues.

The V call is TRBV27, the J call TRBJ2-1, with D possibly matching TRBD1 (6 bases). Trimming took off 8 bases at V and 4 bases at J, with 42 bases between the two ends. The length of the CDR3 is 23 residues. The germline gives CDR1 MNHEY, CDR2 SMNVEV (reference sequence). For the CDR3, the DNA is TGTGCCAGCTTATACCACAGGGCCCTTACACACCTACGGGGCGGTCGTCCTTACAATGAGCAGTTCTTC. Protein: CASLYHRALTHLRGGRPYNEQFF.

The DNA of the CDR3 is TGTGCCAGCAGCTCTACTAGCGGGGTCTACGAGCAGTACTTC. This codes for CASSSTSGVYEQYF. The chain is built from TRBV13 and TRBJ2-7; 10 bases agree with TRBD2. Trimming at V came to 4 bases and at J to 3 bases, leaving 3 bases not matched to a gene. The CDR3 spans 14 residues. Germline CDR1 is PRHDT and CDR2 is FYEKMQ (reference sequence). The variable domain in full, completed from reference TRBV13 and TRBJ2-7, reads AAGVIQSPRHLIKEKRETATLKCYPIPRHDTVYWYQQGPGQDPQFLISFYEKMQSDKGSIPDRFSAQQFSDYHSELNMSSLELGDSALYFCASSSTSGVYEQYFGPGTRLTVT.

This clone is a singleton in its sample. This chain links TRBV30 with TRBJ2-7; D might be TRBD2 (6 bases). There are 13 residues in the CDR3. The germline V and J ends were trimmed by 2 bases and 3 bases, with 11 bases remaining between them. Germline CDR1 reads GTSNPN; CDR2 reads SVGIG (reference sequence). The CDR3 reads CAWSFFGGYEQYF. CDR3 in DNA: TGTGCCTGGAGTTTCTTCGGGGGCTACGAGCAGTACTTC.

The chain joins TRBV7-6 to TRBJ1-2; D uncertain. V dropped 2 bases and J dropped 4 bases, with 11 bases sitting between them. The CDR3 runs 14 residues. Germline assignment: CDR1 SGHVS and CDR2 FNYEAQ. CDR3 region: CASSLSEASYGYTF. The DNA for the CDR3 is TGTGCCAGCAGCTTATCGGAGGCTAGCTATGGCTACACCTTC.

This chain links TRBV6-1 with TRBJ2-1; 8 bases match TRBD2. Trimming at V came to 5 bases and at J to 0 bases, leaving 3 bases not matched to a gene. The CDR3 length is 15 residues. Germline V gene data show CDR1 as MNHNS and CDR2 as SASEGT. The CDR3, as DNA: TGTGCCAGCAGTAACGGGGGGGGCTCCTACAATGAGCAGTTCTTC. Its translation is CASSNGGGSYNEQFF.

The V call is TRBV5-1, the J call TRBJ1-1; TRBD1 is a possible D gene (5 bases). Germline assignment: CDR1 SGHRS and CDR2 YFSETQ. The V end was cut by 2 bases, the J end by 4 bases, with 12 bases between. The CDR3 sequence is 14 residues long. CDR3 loop: CASSLGASFTEAFF. CDR3 nucleotides: TGCGCCAGCAGCTTAGGGGCGAGTTTCACTGAAGCTTTCTTT. The full variable domain, with the rest looked up from reference TRBV5-1 and TRBJ1-1, is KAGVTQTPRYLIKTRGQQVTLSCSPISGHRSVSWYQQTPGQGLQFLFEYFSETQRNKGNFPGRFSGRQFSNSRSEMNVSTLELGDSALYLCASSLGASFTEAFFGQGTRLTVV.

The chain has TRBV7-9 and TRBJ2-1, with a weak D call TRBD1 (6 bases). Trimming removed 5 bases at V and 7 bases at J, with 9 bases between. The CDR3 is 12 amino acids. Per germline, CDR1 SEHNR and CDR2 FQNEAQ (reference sequence). CDR3 in amino acids: CASSRTVNEQFF. The CDR3 bases are TGTGCCAGCAGCCGGACAGTAAATGAGCAGTTCTTC. Looking up the rest from reference TRBV7-9 and TRBJ2-1 gives the full variable domain: DTGVSQNPRHKITKRGQNVTFRCDPISEHNRLYWYRQTLGQGPEFLTYFQNEAQLEKSRLLSDRFSAERPKGSFSTLEIQRTEQGDSAMYLCASSRTVNEQFFGPGTRLTVL.

The rearrangement uses TRBV4-1 and TRBJ2-7; the D call may be TRBD1 or TRBD2 (5 bases each). V lost 5 bases and J lost 3, with 17 bases in between. CDR3 length: 15 residues. Germline values: CDR1 MGHRA, CDR2 YSYEKL. Here the CDR3 reads CASSSVRDPNYEQYF. The DNA of the CDR3 is TGCGCCAGCAGCTCTGTCCGGGACCCTAACTACGAGCAGTACTTC.

The V call is TRBV9, the J call TRBJ2-7; 9 bases align to TRBD1. The germline gives CDR1 SGDLS, CDR2 YYNGEE. This CDR3 has 16 residues. V lost 4 bases to trimming and J lost 5 bases; unmatched junction nucleotides: 13. CDR3 DNA: TGTGCCAGCAGCCCAGGAGGACAGGGGTGGGTAGACGAGCAGTACTTC. Translation gives CASSPGGQGWVDEQYF.

This clone was detected once. The chain couples TRBV30 to TRBJ2-2, with D uncertain. V was shortened by 3 bases and J by 4 bases, with 6 bases between the two germline ends. The CDR3 extends over 12 amino acids. From germline, CDR1 is GTSNPN and CDR2 SVGIG (reference sequence). The CDR3 coding sequence is TGTGCCTGGAGAGGTAGCACCGGGGAGCTGTTTTTT. Protein: CAWRGSTGELFF. Drawing the rest from reference TRBV30 and TRBJ2-2, the complete variable domain is SQTIHQWPATLVQPVGSPLSLECTVEGTSNPNLYWYRQAAGRGLQLLFYSVGIGQISSEVPQNLSASRPQDRQFILSSKKLLLSDSGFYLCAWRGSTGELFFGEGSRLTVL.

The sample holds a few counts of this clone. This chain links TRBV9 with TRBJ2-1; TRBD2 might be the D (6 bases). From germline, CDR1 is SGDLS and CDR2 YYNGEE. The CDR3 totals 14 residues. V was trimmed by 0 bases and J by 10 bases, leaving 14 bases between them. CDR3 DNA sequence: TGTGCCAGCAGCGTAGCTTCGGGGGAGGACGAGCAGTTCTTC. As protein: CASSVASGEDEQFF.

This clone turned up a few times. V and J are TRBV15 and TRBJ1-6; D unresolved. The length of the CDR3 is 14 residues. Germline values: CDR1 LNHNV, CDR2 YYDKDF (reference sequence). Trimming shortened V by 6 bases and J by 7 bases, and 13 bases separated the two germline ends. For the CDR3, the DNA is TGTGCCACCAGTGTTGGGCCGGCGAATTCACCCCTCCACTTT. Amino acids: CATSVGPANSPLHF.

The chain carries TRBV4-1 and TRBJ1-6; no clear D. Germline CDR1 MGHRA, CDR2 YSYEKL. There are 15 residues in the CDR3. Deletions cut 3 bases from V and 9 bases from J, with 15 bases between. The CDR3 loop reads CASSQLQGRISPLHF. DNA of the CDR3: TGCGCCAGCAGCCAGTTGCAAGGCAGGATTTCACCCCTCCACTTT.

The chain employs TRBV28 and TRBJ2-1; D may be TRBD1 (5 bases). The CDR3 has 15 amino acids. Germline-derived CDR1 and CDR2 are MDHEN and SYDVKM. The V end lost 6 bases, the J end lost 8 bases, and 20 bases lay between the germline ends. The CDR3: CASSTGHLNWDEQFF. DNA of the CDR3: TGTGCCAGCAGCACCGGACACCTGAATTGGGATGAGCAGTTCTTC.

The chain combines TRBV7-7 with TRBJ2-1; TRBD2 matches at 8 bases. J gave up 6 bases and V 4 bases, and 11 bases lay outside the gene matches. The CDR3 is 16 amino acids. Germline V gene lookup returns CDR1 SSHAT and CDR2 FNYEAQ (reference sequence). The CDR3 DNA sequence: TGTGCCAGCAGCTCTGGCCCCGGGGGGGCCTTCAATGAGCAGTTCTTC. The encoded protein is CASSSGPGGAFNEQFF.

The gene calls are TRBV5-6 and TRBJ2-7; TRBD1 or TRBD2 may be the D gene (5 bases each). Germline-derived CDR1 and CDR2 are SGHDT and YYEEEE. The CDR3 is 13 residues long. The V gene lost 6 bases and the J gene lost 2 bases, with 12 bases spanning the gap. CDR3 bases: TGTGCCAGCACCGGGGACGTCGCCTACGAGCAGTACTTC. Protein: CASTGDVAYEQYF.

The chain employs TRBV7-9 and TRBJ1-1; D unclear. The ends were cut back, 5 bases at V and 7 bases at J, with 17 bases in the middle. Germline V gene sequence: CDR1 SEHNR, CDR2 FQNEAQ (reference sequence). The CDR3 spans 14 residues. The CDR3 DNA reads as TGTGCCAGCAGCCCCCTTTTGGGGTATGGTGAAGCTTTCTTT. Translation: CASSPLLGYGEAFF.

The chain links TRBV4-2 to TRBJ2-2; TRBD2 agrees at 9 bases. The V and J ends lost 1 base and 0 bases, in that order; junction bases with no gene match: 12. Germline CDR1 reads LGHNA; CDR2 reads YNFKEQ. The CDR3 loop spans 20 amino acids. This CDR3 reads CASSQGKDRLAVANTGELFF. CDR3 DNA: TGTGCCAGCAGCCAAGGGAAGGACCGACTAGCGGTAGCGAACACCGGGGAGCTGTTTTTT.

The DNA of the CDR3 is TGTGCCAGCAGCGTTCAGAGCGGGAGATCGGATACGCAGTATTTT. Translated, it gives CASSVQSGRSDTQYF. This rearrangement joins TRBV9 to TRBJ2-3; the match to TRBD2 covers 8 bases. Unmatched junction bases numbered 8, after V lost 2 bases and J lost 6 bases. There are 15 residues in the CDR3. Germline V CDR1 and CDR2: SGDLS, YYNGEE.

This sequence joins TRBV5-6 and TRBJ2-7; 7 bases are shared with TRBD1. The length of the CDR3 is 17 residues. Germline trimming cut 1 base from V and 2 bases from J; bases unmatched to any gene: 12. The germline gives CDR1 SGHDT, CDR2 YYEEEE. The CDR3 sequence is CASSLMTGPASAYEQYF. The CDR3 nucleotides read TGTGCCAGCAGCTTGATGACAGGGCCCGCTTCGGCCTACGAGCAGTACTTC. Full variable domain (missing parts from reference TRBV5-6 and TRBJ2-7): DAGVTQSPTHLIKTRGQQVTLRCSPKSGHDTVSWYQQALGQGPQFIFQYYEEEERQRGNFPDRFSGHQFPNYSSELNVNALLLGDSALYLCASSLMTGPASAYEQYFGPGTRLTVT.

The chain uses TRBV29-1 and TRBJ2-2; a possible D gene is TRBD1 (6 bases). The CDR3 spans 13 residues. V lost 7 bases and J 5 bases, leaving 14 bases between the germline ends. The germline V gene encodes CDR1 SQVTM and CDR2 ANQGSEA. The CDR3 loop reads CSAASGETGELFF. DNA of the CDR3: TGCAGCGCGGCGTCAGGGGAGACCGGGGAGCTGTTTTTT.

The chain has TRBV2 and TRBJ1-1; D ambiguous. CDR3 length: 15 residues. CDR1 and CDR2 from the germline V gene are SNHLY and FYNNEI. V was clipped by 2 bases and J by 1 base, with 11 bases between them. The CDR3 DNA is TGTGCCAGCAGTGAACAGCACTTCGAGAACACTGAAGCTTTCTTT. Its protein product is CASSEQHFENTEAFF.